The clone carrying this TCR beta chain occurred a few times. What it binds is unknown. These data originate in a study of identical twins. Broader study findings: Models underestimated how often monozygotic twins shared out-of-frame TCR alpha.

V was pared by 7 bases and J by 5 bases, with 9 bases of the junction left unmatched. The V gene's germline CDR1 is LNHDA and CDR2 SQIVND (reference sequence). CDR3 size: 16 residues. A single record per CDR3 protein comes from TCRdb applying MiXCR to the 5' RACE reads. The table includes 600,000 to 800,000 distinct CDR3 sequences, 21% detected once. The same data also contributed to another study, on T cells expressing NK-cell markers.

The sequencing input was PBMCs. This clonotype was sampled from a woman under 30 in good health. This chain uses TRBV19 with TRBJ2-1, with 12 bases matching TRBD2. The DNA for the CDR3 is TGTGCCAGTATCCATCTCGGGACTAGCGGGCACAATGAGCAGTTCTTC. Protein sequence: CASIHLGTSGHNEQFF.